This entry lists 20 T cell receptor beta chains sequenced from one sample in a study of blood T cell repertoires in COVID-19. Profiled with immunoSEQ multiplex PCR; TCRdb holds only in-frame clones, not every one. This repertoire shows under 250,000 clones, 80% to 85% found once; its top ten account for around 9%. Sequencing input: PBMCs or T cells enriched from blood (not recorded which). The receptors stem from a woman aged 45-59 years with acute COVID-19.

The V call is TRBV6-6, the J call TRBJ1-4; tentatively, D is TRBD1 (6 bases). Trimming left V 9 bases short and J 5 bases short, with 13 bases between. Germline CDR1 reads MNHNY; CDR2 reads SVGAGI (reference sequence). This CDR3 has 13 amino acids. The CDR3 DNA sequence: TGTGCCAGTACACAGGGACTAAATGAAAAACTGTTTTTT. Protein product: CASTQGLNEKLFF.

The V and J genes are TRBV7-9 and TRBJ2-3; no reliable D call. The CDR3 length is 13 residues. Trimming removed 1 base from V and 7 bases from J, with 9 bases in between. Germline CDR1 SEHNR, CDR2 FQNEAQ (reference sequence). CDR3 loop: CASSLVLGNTQYF. DNA for the CDR3: TGTGCCAGCAGCTTAGTCCTAGGAAATACGCAGTATTTT.

The CDR3 sequence: CASSAAGNYEQYF. Here the CDR3 DNA reads TGTGCCAGCAGTGCCGCAGGGAACTACGAGCAGTACTTC. The chain uses TRBV28 and TRBJ2-7, with a tentative D call TRBD1 (5 bases). V was pared by 5 bases and J by 3 bases, with 11 bases between. Looked up from germline, CDR1 is MDHEN and CDR2 is SYDVKM. The CDR3 spans 13 residues.

In this sample, this clone turned up a few times. The gene calls are TRBV7-2 and TRBJ1-1; TRBD1 might be the D (5 bases). Germline V gives CDR1 SGHTA, CDR2 FQGNSA. Between the trimmed V and J ends, which lost 5 bases and 2 bases, there was a span of 15 bases. The CDR3 is 15 residues long. Here the CDR3 DNA reads TGTGCCAGCAGCCCCCAGGGATTAGGAAACACTGAAGCTTTCTTT. Translating it yields CASSPQGLGNTEAFF.

The chain links TRBV18 to TRBJ2-7, with 9 bases aligning to TRBD1. This CDR3 region has 12 residues. CDR1 and CDR2 from the germline V gene are KGHSH and LQKENI. With 6 bases clipped from V and 6 bases from J, the junction kept 3 bases outside the gene matches. The CDR3 DNA is TGTGCCAGCTCGGGGACAGGGCTCGAGCAGTACTTC. Translated, it gives CASSGTGLEQYF. Full variable domain (outside the CDR3, taken from reference TRBV18 and TRBJ2-7): NAGVMQNPRHLVRRRGQEARLRCSPMKGHSHVYWYRQLPEEGLKFMVYLQKENIIDESGMPKERFSAEFPKEGPSILRIQQVVRGDSAAYFCASSGTGLEQYFGPGTRLTVT.

This clone was seen a single time. This sequence joins TRBV10-3 and TRBJ2-7; 8 bases map to TRBD2. Germline values: CDR1 ENHRY, CDR2 SYGVKD. The CDR3 has 15 residues. V dropped 3 bases and J dropped 0; count of bases not matched to a gene: 4. The CDR3 nucleotides are TGTGCCATCAGTGACCGGGGGGGATACTCCTACGAGCAGTACTTC. Translated: CAISDRGGYSYEQYF.

V usage is TRBV10-3 and J usage is TRBJ2-7, with D possibly being TRBD1 (6 bases). V was shortened by 1 base and J by 7 bases, with 14 bases between the two germline ends. From germline, CDR1 is ENHRY and CDR2 SYGVKD. This CDR3 has 14 residues. CDR3 protein: CAISELLQGEEQYF. CDR3 nucleotides: TGTGCCATCAGTGAGTTACTACAGGGAGAAGAGCAGTACTTC.

The gene calls are TRBV7-2 and TRBJ2-1; 14 nucleotides match TRBD2. The CDR3 covers 16 residues. The J segment lost 6 bases and the V segment lost 5 bases, leaving 6 bases of the junction unmatched. Per germline, CDR1 SGHTA and CDR2 FQGNSA. CDR3 protein: CASSPPGLAGVNEQFF. In DNA form, the CDR3 reads TGTGCCAGCAGCCCTCCGGGACTAGCGGGAGTCAATGAGCAGTTCTTC.

This chain links TRBV19 with TRBJ1-1; the D is unclear. Germline V CDR1 and CDR2: LNHDA, SQIVND (reference sequence). Trimming removed 0 bases from V and 8 bases from J, with 7 bases in between. CDR3 length: 12 amino acids. DNA of the CDR3: TGTGCCAGTAGTATAGATCGAGGGGAAGCTTTCTTT. Translation gives CASSIDRGEAFF.

The J gene is TRBJ1-2, the V gene TRBV15; no definite D call. Trimming pared 3 bases from V and 1 base from J, leaving 6 bases between. This CDR3 contains 13 residues. Per germline, CDR1 LNHNV and CDR2 YYDKDF (reference sequence). The DNA of the CDR3 is TGTGCCACCAGCAGTCGGGGTAACTATGGCTACACCTTC. Translating it yields CATSSRGNYGYTF. Full variable domain (missing parts from reference TRBV15 and TRBJ1-2): DAMVIQNPRYQVTQFGKPVTLSCSQTLNHNVMYWYQQKSSQAPKLLFHYYDKDFNNEADTPDNFQSRRPNTSFCFLDIRSPGLGDTAMYLCATSSRGNYGYTFGSGTRLTVV.

As regards this clone: Other DNA sequences within the sample encode an identical CDR3. The J gene is TRBJ1-2, the V gene TRBV6-5; 9 bases are shared with TRBD1. The V gene's germline CDR1 is MNHEY and CDR2 SVGAGI. The V segment lost 5 bases and the J segment 4 bases; nucleotides outside the gene matches: 5. The CDR3 has 14 residues. The CDR3 nucleotides read TGTGCCAGCAGTCCGGGACAGGGATTCTATGGCTACACCTTC. The encoded protein is CASSPGQGFYGYTF.

This chain uses TRBV18 with TRBJ2-1; 8 positions match TRBD2. CDR1 is KGHSH and CDR2 is LQKENI in the germline V gene. V gave up 0 bases and J gave up 8 bases; unmatched junction bases: 12. CDR3 length: 17 residues. CDR3: CASSPPGGTSNSHEQFF. Here the CDR3 DNA reads TGTGCCAGCTCACCACCGGGCGGGACTAGTAATTCTCATGAGCAGTTCTTC.

This sequence joins TRBV20-1 and TRBJ2-4, with a possible D match to TRBD2 (6 bases). The CDR3 extends over 15 amino acids. CDR1 and CDR2 from the germline V gene are DFQATT and SNEGSKA (reference sequence). V dropped 3 bases and J dropped 1 base, with 13 bases sitting between them. CDR3 sequence (DNA): TGCAGTGCTAGTGGCAGGGCGGGGGCCAAAAACATTCAGTACTTC. This encodes CSASGRAGAKNIQYF.

The V and J genes are TRBV2 and TRBJ1-6; 9 bases line up with TRBD1. The CDR3 runs 14 residues. From germline, CDR1 is SNHLY and CDR2 FYNNEI. V trimming: 6 bases; J trimming: 7 bases; junction bases outside the gene matches: 4. The CDR3 DNA follows: TGTGCCAGCAGCCGCGGGACAGGGAATTCACCCCTCCACTTT. Protein: CASSRGTGNSPLHF.

The V call is TRBV7-3, the J call TRBJ2-3, with TRBD2 as a possible D gene (5 bases). The CDR3 runs 13 residues. V gave up 8 bases and J gave up 2 bases, with 11 bases separating them. Germline-derived CDR1 and CDR2 are SGHTA and FQGTGA. In DNA, the CDR3 is TGTGCCAGCGCTTCCGGGAACACAGATACGCAGTATTTT. Protein sequence: CASASGNTDTQYF.

A few counts support this clone. This chain joins TRBV6-2 or TRBV6-3 and TRBJ2-7; D possibly corresponds to TRBD2 (6 bases). The CDR3 totals 14 residues. CDR1 MNHEY and CDR2 SVGEGT come from the germline V gene. V lost 5 bases and J lost 1, with 12 bases in between. CDR3 region: CASSIGGSSYEQYF. The CDR3 DNA reads TGTGCCAGCAGTATTGGAGGGAGTTCCTACGAGCAGTACTTC.

This clone was seen only a few times. The V and J genes are TRBV20-1 and TRBJ2-1, with 10 bases matching TRBD2. This CDR3 spans 15 amino acids. The junction had 3 bases not matched to a gene; V was cut back by 3 bases and J by 1 base. The germline V gene encodes CDR1 DFQATT and CDR2 SNEGSKA (reference sequence). Written as DNA, the CDR3 is TGCAGTGCTAGTGCTAGCGGGAGATCCTACAATGAGCAGTTCTTC. It translates to CSASASGRSYNEQFF.

The rearrangement uses TRBV28 and TRBJ2-7, with 9 bases lining up with TRBD1. After removal of 4 bases from V and 1 base from J, the junction contained 5 bases not matched to a gene. The CDR3 has 15 residues. Germline CDR1 MDHEN, CDR2 SYDVKM. CDR3 amino acids: CASSWGQGRSYEQYF. CDR3 coding DNA: TGTGCCAGCAGTTGGGGACAGGGAAGGTCCTACGAGCAGTACTTC.

The chain joins TRBV28 to TRBJ1-2, with 12 bases identical to TRBD1. The V gene's germline CDR1 is MDHEN and CDR2 SYDVKM. V was pared by 8 bases and J by 7 bases, with 11 bases of the junction left unmatched. There are 15 residues in the CDR3. CDR3 protein: CASHWGQGALGGYTF. DNA of the CDR3: TGTGCCAGCCATTGGGGACAGGGGGCGCTCGGTGGCTACACCTTC.

This chain connects TRBV5-1 to TRBJ1-2, with D tentatively TRBD1 (6 bases). The CDR3 is 15 residues long. Deletions cut 0 bases from V and 4 bases from J, with 13 bases between. Per germline, CDR1 SGHRS and CDR2 YFSETQ. CDR3 amino acids: CASSLVETGGYGYTF. The DNA of the CDR3 is TGCGCCAGCAGCTTGGTAGAGACAGGAGGCTATGGCTACACCTTC.